This passage covers 26 T cell receptor beta chains from one sample sequenced in a study of cytomegalovirus exposure and HLA in healthy donors. Data came from immunoSEQ multiplex PCR; TCRdb stores just in-frame clones and leaves some out. Of about 240,000 clones listed, around nine tenths are singletons. The sequencing sample was made of PBMCs. The receptors come from a man aged 18 to 35 in good health and CMV-seronegative.

The chain has TRBV7-2 and TRBJ2-1; maybe TRBD2 (6 bases). Trimming removed 6 bases at V and 4 bases at J, with 19 bases between. The CDR3 is made up of 16 amino acids. Germline values: CDR1 SGHTA, CDR2 FQGNSA. Here the CDR3 reads CASSLRFSGVYNEQFF. The CDR3 bases are TGTGCCAGCAGTCTTCGGTTTAGCGGAGTTTACAATGAGCAGTTCTTC.

This chain uses TRBV7-8 with TRBJ1-1, with a weak D call TRBD1 (6 bases). Germline V gene sequence: CDR1 SGHVS, CDR2 FQNEAQ. This CDR3 region has 17 residues. Trimming removed 3 bases from V and 2 bases from J, with 19 bases in between. The CDR3 loop reads CASSFRVIGGRNTEAFF. In nucleotides, the CDR3 is TGTGCCAGCAGCTTCAGAGTCATTGGGGGCAGAAACACTGAAGCTTTCTTT. The full variable domain, in which reference TRBV7-8 and TRBJ1-1 provide the parts outside the CDR3, is GAGVSQSPRYKVAKRGQDVALRCDPISGHVSLFWYQQALGQGPEFLTYFQNEAQLDKSGLPSDRFFAERPEGSVSTLKIQRTQQEDSAVYLCASSFRVIGGRNTEAFFGQGTRLTVV.

The V and J genes are TRBV5-1 and TRBJ1-4; D gene ambiguous. V lost 5 bases and J lost 3, with 8 bases in between. This CDR3 is built from 13 residues. The germline CDR1 and CDR2 sequences are SGHRS and YFSETQ. CDR3 loop: CASREGANEKLFF. The CDR3, as DNA: TGCGCCAGCAGGGAGGGAGCTAATGAAAAACTGTTTTTT.

The DNA for the CDR3 is TGTGCCAGTAGTCCTGGGACAGGGTTCTACGAGCAGTACTTC. Protein: CASSPGTGFYEQYF. J is TRBJ2-7 and V is TRBV19, with 9 bases aligning to TRBD1. CDR1 and CDR2 (germline): LNHDA, SQIVND (reference sequence). V lost 5 bases, J lost 3 bases, and 5 bases stayed unmatched. The CDR3 has 14 residues.

The chain carries TRBV9 and TRBJ1-4; tentatively, D is TRBD1 (5 bases). This CDR3 is built from 16 residues. In germline, CDR1 is SGDLS, CDR2 YYNGEE. V was pared by 5 bases and J by 5 bases, with 19 bases between. CDR3 protein: CASRRNHGTPNEKLFF. The CDR3 coding sequence is TGTGCCAGCAGAAGGAACCACGGGACTCCCAATGAAAAACTGTTTTTT.

V and J are TRBV6-5 and TRBJ1-1; D gene ambiguous. Per the germline V gene, CDR1 is MNHEY and CDR2 is SVGAGI. There are 11 residues in the CDR3. Trimming removed 4 bases from V and 7 bases from J, with 7 bases in between. The CDR3 is CASSSLDEAFF. The DNA for the CDR3 is TGTGCCAGCAGTTCGTTAGATGAAGCTTTCTTT.

The rearrangement uses TRBV4-3 and TRBJ2-7; 8 positions match TRBD2. CDR3 size: 17 residues. Germline V CDR1 and CDR2: LGHNA, YSLEER. V was pared by 0 bases and J by 0 bases, with 7 bases of the junction left unmatched. The CDR3 DNA follows: TGCGCCAGCAGCCAAGACCCCGTTCTAGCGGGCTCCTACGAGCAGTACTTC. As protein: CASSQDPVLAGSYEQYF.

The chain recombines TRBV5-1 with TRBJ1-6; D uncertain. The germline V gene encodes CDR1 SGHRS and CDR2 YFSETQ. The CDR3 contains 14 residues. V lost 0 bases, J lost 7 bases, and 8 bases lay in between. This chain's CDR3 is CASSLDSLNSPLHF. CDR3 bases: TGCGCCAGCAGCTTGGACAGTCTGAATTCACCCCTCCACTTT.

J is TRBJ2-7 and V is TRBV28; 7 positions agree with TRBD2. Germline V CDR1 and CDR2: MDHEN, SYDVKM. The V and J ends lost 8 bases and 1 base, in that order; junction bases with no gene match: 11. This CDR3 region has 15 residues. The CDR3 sequence: CASVPAGETSYEQYF. The CDR3 coding sequence is TGTGCCAGCGTCCCCGCGGGGGAGACATCCTACGAGCAGTACTTC.

The chain is built from TRBV27 and TRBJ2-7; 9 bases agree with TRBD1. The CDR3 is made up of 15 amino acids. V was pared by 4 bases and J by 5 bases, with 9 bases of the junction left unmatched. The V gene's germline CDR1 is MNHEY and CDR2 SMNVEV (reference sequence). The CDR3 nucleotides are TGTGCCAGCAGTTACCTACCGGGACAGGGCCACGAGCAGTACTTC. This gives the protein CASSYLPGQGHEQYF.

V usage is TRBV5-1 and J usage is TRBJ2-3; 9 bases are shared with TRBD2. The CDR3 totals 16 residues. The V gene end was trimmed by 6 bases and the J gene end by 3 bases; junction bases not matched to a gene: 11. Germline V lookup: CDR1 SGHRS, CDR2 YFSETQ. The CDR3 region has the DNA TGCGCCAGCACCCCTTTGGGCGGGAGGGCTACAGATACGCAGTATTTT. Translation gives CASTPLGGRATDTQYF. The full variable domain, in which reference TRBV5-1 and TRBJ2-3 provide the parts outside the CDR3, is KAGVTQTPRYLIKTRGQQVTLSCSPISGHRSVSWYQQTPGQGLQFLFEYFSETQRNKGNFPGRFSGRQFSNSRSEMNVSTLELGDSALYLCASTPLGGRATDTQYFGPGTRLTVL.

This sequence joins TRBV5-1 and TRBJ2-7, with 7 bases fitting TRBD1. V shed 5 bases and J 2 bases; nucleotides not matched to a gene: 7. Looked up from germline, CDR1 is SGHRS and CDR2 is YFSETQ. This CDR3 region has 14 residues. DNA for the CDR3: TGCGCCAGCAGTTTTTCACAGGGGCCCTACGAGCAGTACTTC. Translation: CASSFSQGPYEQYF.

The rearrangement joins TRBV21-1 to TRBJ2-7; no check of the table's D call, TRBD2, against the DNA was made. TRBV21-1 is marked as a pseudogene. CDR3 length: 18 residues. As DNA, the CDR3 is TGTGCCAGCAGCCCCGGAGAGGGTAGCGGGGACAGCTCCTACGAGCAGTACTTC. It yields the protein CASSPGEGSGDSSYEQYF.

V is TRBV18 and J is TRBJ2-1; possible D gene TRBD2, 6 bases. The CDR3 has 12 residues. Trimming cost V 3 bases and J 10 bases, with 10 bases left between them. Germline V gene lookup returns CDR1 KGHSH and CDR2 LQKENI. The CDR3 sequence: CASSPGTLEQFF. In DNA, the CDR3 is TGTGCCAGCTCACCGGGGACTCTCGAGCAGTTCTTC.

The rearrangement uses TRBV7-8 and TRBJ1-4; D call uncertain. The germline gives CDR1 SGHVS, CDR2 FQNEAQ. V dropped 5 bases and J dropped 13 bases, with 23 bases sitting between them. The CDR3 totals 15 residues. The CDR3 sequence: CASSTEGDKRLRLFF. The CDR3 nucleotides are TGTGCCAGCAGCACAGAGGGCGATAAGCGGCTGAGACTGTTTTTT.

Only a few counts were recorded for this clone. This CDR3 reads CASSIGTGNQPQHF. CDR3 coding DNA: TGTGCCAGTAGTATTGGCACAGGCAATCAGCCCCAGCATTTT. The chain combines TRBV19 with TRBJ1-5, with D uncertain. This CDR3 has 14 residues. The V end was cut by 3 bases, the J end by 2 bases, with 8 bases between. Germline values: CDR1 LNHDA, CDR2 SQIVND (reference sequence).

The chain combines TRBV28 with TRBJ1-5, with D possibly matching TRBD1 (6 bases). The CDR3 spans 15 residues. Per germline, CDR1 MDHEN and CDR2 SYDVKM. Trimming stripped 5 bases from V and 9 bases from J, with 20 bases between. The CDR3 region is CASSTQTGLYPPQHF. DNA of the CDR3: TGTGCCAGCAGTACACAGACAGGCTTATATCCGCCCCAGCATTTT.

This clone was detected only once. The chain carries TRBV7-2 and TRBJ2-7; unclear D gene. The ends were cut back, 2 bases at V and 0 bases at J, with 11 bases in the middle. CDR1 and CDR2 from the germline V gene are SGHTA and FQGNSA. The CDR3 loop spans 15 amino acids. The CDR3 loop reads CASSLNIRSSYEQYF. CDR3 nucleotide sequence: TGTGCCAGCAGCTTAAACATTCGGAGCTCCTACGAGCAGTACTTC.

The CDR3 DNA reads as TGTGCCATCTCCCGCGGGGCTAGCGGCCTCAATGAGCAGTTCTTC. Translation: CAISRGASGLNEQFF. The chain couples TRBV11-2 to TRBJ2-1; 7 bases map to TRBD2. CDR1 SGHAT and CDR2 FQNNGV come from the germline V gene. J lost 6 bases, V lost 10 bases, and 15 bases had no gene match. The CDR3 runs 15 residues. The full variable domain, completed using reference TRBV11-2 and TRBJ2-1, is EAGVAQSPRYKIIEKRQSVAFWCNPISGHATLYWYQQILGQGPKLLIQFQNNGVVDDSQLPKDRFSAERLKGVDSTLKIQPAKLEDSAVYLCAISRGASGLNEQFFGPGTRLTVL.

The rearrangement links TRBV2 to TRBJ2-7; maybe TRBD2 (6 bases). V dropped 4 bases and J dropped 0 bases, with 10 bases sitting between them. The CDR3 has 14 amino acids. CDR1 SNHLY and CDR2 FYNNEI come from the germline V gene. This CDR3 is CASSGVAVSYEQYF. CDR3 coding DNA: TGTGCCAGCAGTGGGGTAGCGGTCTCCTACGAGCAGTACTTC.

The chain combines TRBV27 with TRBJ1-5; 9 bases align to TRBD1. This CDR3 comprises 19 residues. Germline assignment: CDR1 MNHEY and CDR2 SMNVEV (reference sequence). V was pared by 2 bases and J by 0 bases, with 11 bases of the junction left unmatched. The CDR3 is CASSLGPGQGRGSNQPQHF. As DNA, the CDR3 is TGTGCCAGCAGTTTAGGGCCGGGACAGGGCAGGGGTAGCAATCAGCCCCAGCATTTT.

V is TRBV9 and J is TRBJ2-7; TRBD2 aligns across 9 bases. V shed 3 bases, J shed 2 bases, and the junction held 6 bases outside the gene matches. Germline V gives CDR1 SGDLS, CDR2 YYNGEE. This CDR3 region has 15 residues. CDR3 nucleotides: TGTGCCAGCAGCGCGACTAGCGGAATTACCTACGAGCAGTACTTC. It translates to CASSATSGITYEQYF.

The CDR3 here is CASSESYNSYNEQFF. CDR3 in DNA: TGCGCCAGCAGTGAGTCTTACAACTCCTACAATGAGCAGTTCTTC. V gene TRBV10-2 combines with J gene TRBJ2-1; no firm D call. Trimming took off 0 bases at V and 0 bases at J, with 6 bases between the two ends. In germline, CDR1 is WSHSY, CDR2 SAAADI. The CDR3 contains 15 residues.

The chain employs TRBV7-9 and TRBJ2-1; D is unresolved. The CDR3 has 12 amino acids. V dropped 1 base and J dropped 6 bases, with 4 bases sitting between them. Germline CDR1 is SEHNR and CDR2 is FQNEAQ (reference sequence). The CDR3 reads CASSLVANEQFF. CDR3 DNA sequence: TGTGCCAGCAGCTTAGTGGCCAATGAGCAGTTCTTC.

The V gene is TRBV19, the J gene TRBJ1-1, with a weak D call TRBD1 (6 bases). The V gene lost 5 bases and the J gene lost 3 bases, with 13 bases spanning the gap. CDR3 length equals 14 residues. The germline gives CDR1 LNHDA, CDR2 SQIVND (reference sequence). CDR3 DNA: TGTGCCAGTAGTCCTCCGGGACATCACACTGAAGCTTTCTTT. Residues: CASSPPGHHTEAFF.

J is TRBJ2-3 and V is TRBV9; 9 nucleotides line up with TRBD2. CDR3 length: 15 amino acids. CDR1 SGDLS and CDR2 YYNGEE come from the germline V gene. Unmatched junction bases numbered 4, after V lost 0 bases and J lost 5 bases. Here the CDR3 DNA reads TGTGCCAGCAGCGTAGTTGCGGGGGGGCAAGATACGCAGTATTTT. Its translation is CASSVVAGGQDTQYF.